This T cell receptor beta chain emerged from a study of blood T cell repertoires in COVID-19. Whole-study context: Both acute and convalescent COVID-19 samples were obtained from the United States, Italy and Spain. The analysed material was cDNA or gDNA that came from T cells, B-cell-depleted T cells, or PBMCs.

Germline CDR1 SGHNT, CDR2 YYREEE (reference sequence). There are 14 residues in the CDR3. V was clipped by 4 bases and J by 6 bases; unmatched bases: 7. This clone was found many times. As originally analysed: It was from reference gene primer amplification that nucleated cell counts were estimated. The repertoire was sequenced with immunoSEQ multiplex PCR; TCRdb's copy has only in-frame clones and lacks some. That table is the source of V, J and clone size, and D and trimming were worked out from the DNA. This repertoire shows a few hundred thousand clones, roughly 80% found once; its top ten account for about 10%.

The receptor was derived from a woman of 80 years or more with acute or convalescent COVID-19. The source material was peripheral blood. V is TRBV5-4 and J is TRBJ2-1, with 7 bases identical to TRBD1. CDR3 loop: CASSPTRDSNEQFF. The CDR3, as DNA: TGTGCCAGCAGCCCCACCCGGGACAGCAATGAGCAGTTCTTC.